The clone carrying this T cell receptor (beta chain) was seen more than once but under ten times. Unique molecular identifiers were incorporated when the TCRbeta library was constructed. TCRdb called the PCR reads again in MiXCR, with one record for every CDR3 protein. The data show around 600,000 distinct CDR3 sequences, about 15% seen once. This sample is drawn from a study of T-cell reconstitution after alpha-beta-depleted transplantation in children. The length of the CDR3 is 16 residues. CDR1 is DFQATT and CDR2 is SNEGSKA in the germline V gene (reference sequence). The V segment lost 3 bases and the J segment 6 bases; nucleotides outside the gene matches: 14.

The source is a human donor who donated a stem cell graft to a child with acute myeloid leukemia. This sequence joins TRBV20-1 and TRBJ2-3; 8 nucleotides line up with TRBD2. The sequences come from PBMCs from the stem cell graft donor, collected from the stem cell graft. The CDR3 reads CSASPDIGLARDTQYF. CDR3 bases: TGCAGTGCTAGCCCGGACATAGGACTAGCTCGGGATACGCAGTATTTT.